The 8 T cell receptor beta chains presented below share a single source sample, sequenced in a study of cytomegalovirus exposure and HLA in healthy donors. Primers: 60 Vbeta forward and 13 Jbeta reverse. Profiling relied on immunoSEQ multiplex PCR, and the TCRdb table lists in-frame clones only, not all of them. The sample lists approximately 190,000 clones; roughly 73% were seen once. Sequenced: PBMCs. The receptors derive from a woman in her 30s in good health and CMV-seronegative.

The genes are TRBV10-1 and TRBJ2-7; 9 bases are shared with TRBD1. Germline V lookup: CDR1 WNHNN, CDR2 SYGVQD (reference sequence). V was pared by 5 bases and J by 7 bases, with 9 bases of the junction left unmatched. The CDR3 has 14 amino acids. In nucleotides, the CDR3 is TGCGCCAGCAGTCCCGGGACAGGGTCGCGAGAGCAGTACTTC. Translating gives CASSPGTGSREQYF.

This clone was counted only a few times. The gene calls are TRBV6-5 and TRBJ1-2, with TRBD1 identical over 7 bases. This CDR3 is built from 13 residues. Germline V gives CDR1 MNHEY, CDR2 SVGAGI. Unmatched junction bases numbered 5, after V lost 6 bases and J lost 4 bases. The DNA of the CDR3 is TGTGCCAGCAGACGTGACAGGGCCTATGGCTACACCTTC. Encoded protein: CASRRDRAYGYTF.

CDR3 sequence: CASSIGGDGYTF. The CDR3 DNA reads as TGTGCCAGTAGTATTGGAGGGGACGGCTACACCTTC. V and J are TRBV19 and TRBJ1-2; TRBD1 is a possible D gene (5 bases). The germline V gene encodes CDR1 LNHDA and CDR2 SQIVND (reference sequence). The CDR3 has 12 amino acids. Trimming took off 3 bases at V and 8 bases at J, with 10 bases between the two ends.

This chain connects TRBV5-6 to TRBJ2-5; 9 nucleotides align to TRBD1. TRBJ2-7 explains the end of the DNA better; the J call may be wrong. This CDR3 has 16 residues. CDR1 is SGHDT, CDR2 YYEEEE, per germline. CDR3 sequence: CASSLAGTGSRYEQYF. The CDR3 nucleotides read TGTGCCAGCAGCCTCGCCGGGACAGGGTCAAGATACGAGCAGTACTTC.

CDR3 DNA: TGTGCCAGCAGCTTAGTCAAGGGGGTTAGCCTCTTATTAGACGAGCAGTACTTC. Translation gives CASSLVKGVSLLLDEQYF. The chain uses TRBV11-2 and TRBJ2-5; D might be TRBD1 (6 bases). The DNA end favors TRBJ2-7, so the J call may be wrong. This CDR3 spans 18 amino acids. Looked up from germline, CDR1 is SGHAT and CDR2 is FQNNGV.

A single count supports this clone. The chain has TRBV19 and TRBJ1-2; 7 nucleotides line up with TRBD1. CDR3 length: 16 amino acids. With V trimmed by 3 bases and J by 8 bases, 15 bases remained unmatched. Per the germline V gene, CDR1 is LNHDA and CDR2 is SQIVND (reference sequence). DNA for the CDR3: TGTGCCAGTAGTATTTGGGGACAGCCAACATCTACGGGCTACACCTTC. As protein: CASSIWGQPTSTGYTF. The entire variable domain, with the rest obtained from reference TRBV19 and TRBJ1-2, is as follows: DGGITQSPKYLFRKEGQNVTLSCEQNLNHDAMYWYRQDPGQGLRLIYYSQIVNDFQKGDIAEGYSVSREKKESFPLTVTSAQKNPTAFYLCASSIWGQPTSTGYTFGSGTRLTVV.

The chain uses TRBV9 and TRBJ1-6; the D is unclear. Trimming took 0 bases from V and 3 from J, leaving 7 bases between them. The CDR3 contains 15 residues. The germline V gene has CDR1 SGDLS and CDR2 YYNGEE. The CDR3 nucleotides are TGTGCCAGCAGCGTAGATCCAGGCTATAATTCACCCCTCCACTTT. Its protein is CASSVDPGYNSPLHF.

This clone has only a few counts. The V and J genes are TRBV29-1 and TRBJ2-7, with a tentative D call TRBD2 (6 bases). Germline V gives CDR1 SQVTM, CDR2 ANQGSEA. The CDR3 consists of 13 residues. V shed 4 bases and J shed 0 bases, with 10 bases lying between them. Here the CDR3 DNA reads TGCAGCGTTGTGTTAGCGGACTCCTACGAGCAGTACTTC. It codes for CSVVLADSYEQYF.